A single T cell receptor beta chain is shown here with its context. It has no known antigen specificity. The input lacks base qualities; no much larger clone sits a single base away. To prepare the library, the immunoSEQ multiplex PCR assay was applied. As stored in TCRdb, this immuneACCESS dataset retains in-frame rearrangements with V and J assigned. A fraction of the clones does not appear; measured against another copy, unresolved V genes explain less than half of the discrepancy, and the remainder lacks a known reason. This sample comprises about 92,000 clones, 82% of them detected only once. The ten largest make up roughly 9.8% of the sample. This sample stems from a study of control samples from healthy donors and cancer patients (dated by TCRdb to 2018 to 2021). Germline trimming: 0 bases from V, 6 bases from J; junction bases outside gene matches: 10. From a lookup of the germline V gene, CDR1 and CDR2 are SGHDT and YYEEEE. Inclusive of the bounding cysteine and phenylalanine, the CDR3 is 16 residues long. The DNA shown is the 48-base CDR3, in frame from base 1.

The sample comprised blood. The sequence links TRBV5-6 to TRBJ1-2, and 8 bases in between align with TRBD1. This TCR was sampled from a woman aged 60-70 years in good health. The CDR3 loop reads CASSLGRGRGRDGYTF. The DNA is as follows: TGTGCCAGCAGCTTGGGGAGGGGCAGGGGGCGCGATGGCTACACCTTC. Outside the CDR3, residues come from the reference TRBV5-6 and TRBJ1-2 proteins, so the full variable domain is: DAGVTQSPTHLIKTRGQQVTLRCSPKSGHDTVSWYQQALGQGPQFIFQYYEEEERQRGNFPDRFSGHQFPNYSSELNVNALLLGDSALYLCASSLGRGRGRDGYTFGSGTRLTVV.